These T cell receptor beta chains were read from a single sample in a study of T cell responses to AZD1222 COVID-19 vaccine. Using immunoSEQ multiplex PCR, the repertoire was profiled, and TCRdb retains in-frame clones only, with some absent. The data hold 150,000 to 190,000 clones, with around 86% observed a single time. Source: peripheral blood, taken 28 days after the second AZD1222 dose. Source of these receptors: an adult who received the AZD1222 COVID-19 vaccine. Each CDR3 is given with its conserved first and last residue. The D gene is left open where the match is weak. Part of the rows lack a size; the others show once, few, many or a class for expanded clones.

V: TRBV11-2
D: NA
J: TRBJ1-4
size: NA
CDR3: CASSLRPANEKLFF
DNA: TGTGCCAGCAGCTTAAGGCCCGCTAATGAAAAACTGTTTTTT

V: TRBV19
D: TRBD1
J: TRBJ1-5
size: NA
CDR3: CASRRQGIGQPQHF
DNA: TGTGCCAGTAGACGACAGGGAATAGGTCAGCCCCAGCATTTT

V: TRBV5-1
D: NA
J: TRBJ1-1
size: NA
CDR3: CASSLAGVTEAFF
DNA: TGCGCCAGCAGCTTGGCCGGGGTGACTGAAGCTTTCTTT

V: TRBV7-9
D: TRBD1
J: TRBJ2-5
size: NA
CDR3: CASTDETGKETQYF
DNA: TGTGCCAGCACCGACGAGACAGGGAAAGAGACCCAGTACTTC

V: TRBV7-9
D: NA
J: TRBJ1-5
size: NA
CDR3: CASSLYEDQPQHF
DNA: TGTGCCAGCAGCTTATACGAGGACCAGCCCCAGCATTTT

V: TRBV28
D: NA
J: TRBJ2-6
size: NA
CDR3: CASSSGANVLTF
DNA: TGTGCCAGCAGCTCTGGGGCCAACGTCCTGACTTTC

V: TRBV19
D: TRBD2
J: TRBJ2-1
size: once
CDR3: CASSIGLAGQYNEQFF
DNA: TGTGCCAGTAGTATAGGACTAGCGGGGCAATACAATGAGCAGTTCTTC

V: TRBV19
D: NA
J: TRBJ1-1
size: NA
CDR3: CASRLNTEAFF
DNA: TGTGCCAGCAGATTGAACACTGAAGCTTTCTTT

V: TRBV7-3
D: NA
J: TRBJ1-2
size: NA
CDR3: CASSFDRNYGYTF
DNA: TGTGCCAGCAGCTTTGACAGGAACTATGGCTACACCTTC

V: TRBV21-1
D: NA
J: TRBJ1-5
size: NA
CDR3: CASSKEKDLSNQPQHF
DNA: TGTGCCAGCAGCAAAGAAAAGGACCTTAGCAATCAGCCCCAGCATTTT

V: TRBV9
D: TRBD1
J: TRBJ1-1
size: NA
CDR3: CASSVGGGLTEAFF
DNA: TGTGCCAGCAGCGTTGGAGGGGGCCTCACTGAAGCTTTCTTT

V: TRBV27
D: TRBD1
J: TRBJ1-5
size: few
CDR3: CASSFGTGVRQPQHF
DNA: TGTGCCAGCAGTTTCGGGACAGGGGTGAGACAGCCCCAGCATTTT

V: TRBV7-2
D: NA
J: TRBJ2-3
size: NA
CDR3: CASSFLPSTDTQYF
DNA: TGTGCCAGCAGCTTTCTTCCTAGCACAGATACGCAGTATTTT

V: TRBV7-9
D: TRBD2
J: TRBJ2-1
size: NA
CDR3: CASSLFPGLGGSEQFF
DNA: TGTGCCAGCAGCTTGTTCCCGGGACTAGGTGGGAGTGAGCAGTTCTTC

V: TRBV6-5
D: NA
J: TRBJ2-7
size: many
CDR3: CASSHRDTLWYEQYF
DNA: TGTGCCAGCAGCCACCGGGACACCCTTTGGTACGAGCAGTACTTC

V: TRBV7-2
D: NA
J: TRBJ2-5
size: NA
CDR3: CASSMGETQYF
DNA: TGTGCCAGCAGCATGGGGGAGACCCAGTACTTC

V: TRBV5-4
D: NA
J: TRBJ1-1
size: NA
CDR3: CASSRAGNTEAFF
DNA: TGTGCCAGCAGCCGAGCGGGAAACACTGAAGCTTTCTTT

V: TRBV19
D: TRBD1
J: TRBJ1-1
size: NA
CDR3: CASDPLGRTGGTEAFF
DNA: TGTGCCAGTGACCCCCTAGGGAGGACAGGGGGCACTGAAGCTTTCTTT

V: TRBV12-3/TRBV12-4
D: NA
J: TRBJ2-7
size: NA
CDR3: CASSFREAYEQYF
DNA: TGTGCCAGCAGTTTCCGAGAAGCCTACGAGCAGTACTTC

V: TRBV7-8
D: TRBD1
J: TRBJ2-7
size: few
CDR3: CASSLGGSRDRHF
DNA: TGTGCCAGCAGCTTAGGGGGGTCCCGGGACAGGCATTTC

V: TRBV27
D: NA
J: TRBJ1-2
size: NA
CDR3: CASRSSGAHDGYTF
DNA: TGTGCCAGTCGAAGTTCGGGGGCGCATGATGGCTACACCTTC

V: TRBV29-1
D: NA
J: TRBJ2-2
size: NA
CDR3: CSVEGLGGGELFF
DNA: TGCAGCGTTGAGGGACTTGGGGGCGGGGAGCTGTTTTTT

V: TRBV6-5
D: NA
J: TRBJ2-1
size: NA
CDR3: CASSYGNEQFF
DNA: TGTGCCAGCAGTTACGGCAATGAGCAGTTCTTC

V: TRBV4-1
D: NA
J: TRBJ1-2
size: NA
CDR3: CASSQAEIGNGYTF
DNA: TGCGCCAGCAGCCAAGCTGAGATAGGGAACGGCTACACCTTC

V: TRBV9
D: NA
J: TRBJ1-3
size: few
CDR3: CASSKEGSGNTIYF
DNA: TGTGCCAGCAGCAAGGAGGGCAGTGGAAACACCATATATTTT

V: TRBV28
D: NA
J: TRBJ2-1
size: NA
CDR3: CASRSRPGATTGEQFF
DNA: TGTGCCAGCAGATCCAGGCCGGGGGCCACGACGGGTGAGCAGTTCTTC

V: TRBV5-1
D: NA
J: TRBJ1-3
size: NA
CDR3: CASSLNSPEGNTIYF
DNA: TGCGCCAGCAGCTTGAATTCCCCCGAGGGAAACACCATATATTTT

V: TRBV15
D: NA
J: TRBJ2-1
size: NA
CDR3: CATSRGTLSTSYNEQFF
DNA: TGTGCCACCAGCAGAGGGACTCTTTCAACGTCCTACAATGAGCAGTTCTTC

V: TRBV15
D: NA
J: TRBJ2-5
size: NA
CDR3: CATSTPRGKQETQYF
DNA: TGTGCCACCAGCACTCCTCGGGGTAAACAAGAGACCCAGTACTTC

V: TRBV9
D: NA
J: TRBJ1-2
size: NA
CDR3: CASSVGGTTANYGYTF
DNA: TGTGCCAGCAGCGTAGGGGGGACCACCGCTAACTATGGCTACACCTTC

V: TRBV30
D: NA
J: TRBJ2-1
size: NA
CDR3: CAWSQTRNPYNEQFF
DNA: TGTGCCTGGAGTCAGACTCGTAATCCCTACAATGAGCAGTTCTTC

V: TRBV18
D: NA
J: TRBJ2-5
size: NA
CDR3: CASSPSDSGLGETQYF
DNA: TGTGCCAGCTCACCAAGCGACAGTGGGCTGGGGGAGACCCAGTACTTC

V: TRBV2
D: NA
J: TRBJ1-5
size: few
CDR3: CASTLLGMRGNQPQHF
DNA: TGTGCCAGCACCCTGCTAGGGATGAGGGGCAATCAGCCCCAGCATTTT

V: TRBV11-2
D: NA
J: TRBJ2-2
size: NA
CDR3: CASSTAGTGAGELFF
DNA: TGTGCCAGCAGCACTGCCGGGACTGGGGCAGGGGAGCTGTTTTTT

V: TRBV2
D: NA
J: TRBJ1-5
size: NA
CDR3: CASKDSVWHF
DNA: TGTGCCAGCAAGGACAGTGTATGGCATTTT

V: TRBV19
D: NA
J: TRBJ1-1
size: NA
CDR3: CASLKNLNTEAFF
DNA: TGTGCCAGTCTAAAAAACCTGAACACTGAAGCTTTCTTT

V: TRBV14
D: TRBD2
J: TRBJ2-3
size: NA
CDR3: CASSQETGGRTDTQYF
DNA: TGTGCCAGCAGCCAAGAAACGGGAGGAAGGACAGATACGCAGTATTTT

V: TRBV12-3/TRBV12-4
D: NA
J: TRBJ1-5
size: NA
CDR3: CASSFTPRQPQHF
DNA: TGTGCCAGCAGTTTCACCCCTCGTCAGCCCCAGCATTTT

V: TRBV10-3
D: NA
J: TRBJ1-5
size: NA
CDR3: CAISESLGAQHF
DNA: TGTGCCATCAGTGAGTCGTTGGGGGCCCAGCATTTT

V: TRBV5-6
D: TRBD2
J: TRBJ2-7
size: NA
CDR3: CASSLGTRAYEQYF
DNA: TGTGCCAGCAGCCTAGGGACTAGGGCCTACGAGCAGTACTTC

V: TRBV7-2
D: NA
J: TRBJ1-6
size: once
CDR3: CASSLDSKQGRALHF
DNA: TGTGCCAGCAGCTTAGATAGTAAACAGGGCCGGGCCCTCCACTTT